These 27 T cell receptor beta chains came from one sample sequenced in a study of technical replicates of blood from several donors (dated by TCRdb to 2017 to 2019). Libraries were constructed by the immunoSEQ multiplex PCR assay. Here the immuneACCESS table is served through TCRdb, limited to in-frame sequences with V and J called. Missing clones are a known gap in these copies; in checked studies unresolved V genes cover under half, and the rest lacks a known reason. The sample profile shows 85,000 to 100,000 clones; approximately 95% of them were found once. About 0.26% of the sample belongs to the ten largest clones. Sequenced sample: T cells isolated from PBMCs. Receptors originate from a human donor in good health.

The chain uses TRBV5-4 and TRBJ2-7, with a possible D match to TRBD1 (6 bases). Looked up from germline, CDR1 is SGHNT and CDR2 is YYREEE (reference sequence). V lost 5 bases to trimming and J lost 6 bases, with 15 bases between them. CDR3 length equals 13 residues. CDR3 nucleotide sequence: TGTGCCAGCAGTCTAGGACAGATGTCCGAGCAGTACTTC. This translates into CASSLGQMSEQYF. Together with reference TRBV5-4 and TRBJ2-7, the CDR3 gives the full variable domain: ETGVTQSPTHLIKTRGQQVTLRCSSQSGHNTVSWYQQALGQGPQFIFQYYREEENGRGNFPPRFSGLQFPNYSSELNVNALELDDSALYLCASSLGQMSEQYFGPGTRLTVT.

CDR3 coding DNA: TGTGCCAGCAGCTCTCCAACCGGGACAGGGAAAACTGAAGCTTTCTTT. Protein sequence: CASSSPTGTGKTEAFF. J is TRBJ1-1 and V is TRBV5-6; TRBD1 matches at 9 bases. The CDR3 is made up of 16 amino acids. The V and J ends lost 3 bases and 5 bases, in that order; junction bases with no gene match: 11. The V gene's germline CDR1 is SGHDT and CDR2 YYEEEE. The full variable domain, with the rest looked up from reference TRBV5-6 and TRBJ1-1, is DAGVTQSPTHLIKTRGQQVTLRCSPKSGHDTVSWYQQALGQGPQFIFQYYEEEERQRGNFPDRFSGHQFPNYSSELNVNALLLGDSALYLCASSSPTGTGKTEAFFGQGTRLTVV.

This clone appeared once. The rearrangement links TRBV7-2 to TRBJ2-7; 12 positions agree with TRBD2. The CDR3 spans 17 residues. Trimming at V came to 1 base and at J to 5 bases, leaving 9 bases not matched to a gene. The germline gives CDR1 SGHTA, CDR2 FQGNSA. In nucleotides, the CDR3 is TGTGCCAGCAGCTTAGGTCTCCTAGCGGGAGGGCCGCACGAGCAGTACTTC. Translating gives CASSLGLLAGGPHEQYF.

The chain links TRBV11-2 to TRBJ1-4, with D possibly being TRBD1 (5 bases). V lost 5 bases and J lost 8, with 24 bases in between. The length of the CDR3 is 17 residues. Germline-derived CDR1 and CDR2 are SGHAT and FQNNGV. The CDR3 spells CASSPYPLLGGREKLFF. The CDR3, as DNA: TGTGCCAGCAGCCCCTATCCGCTGTTGGGGGGTCGAGAAAAACTGTTTTTT.

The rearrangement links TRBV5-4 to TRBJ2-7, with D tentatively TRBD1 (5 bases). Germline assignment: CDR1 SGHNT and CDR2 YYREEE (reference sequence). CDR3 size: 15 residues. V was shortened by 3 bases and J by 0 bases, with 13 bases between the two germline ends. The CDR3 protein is CASSSDNEDSYEQYF. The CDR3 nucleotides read TGTGCCAGCAGCTCGGACAACGAAGACTCCTACGAGCAGTACTTC. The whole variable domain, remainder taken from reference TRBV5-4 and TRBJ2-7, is ETGVTQSPTHLIKTRGQQVTLRCSSQSGHNTVSWYQQALGQGPQFIFQYYREEENGRGNFPPRFSGLQFPNYSSELNVNALELDDSALYLCASSSDNEDSYEQYFGPGTRLTVT.

The CDR3 DNA follows: TGCGCCAGCAGTGAGCTGGGGCCCAGGGGAGCCTACGAGCAGTACTTC. Protein sequence: CASSELGPRGAYEQYF. The gene calls are TRBV10-1 and TRBJ2-7, with TRBD1 as a possible D gene (6 bases). The CDR3 runs 16 residues. Trimming took off 2 bases at V and 2 bases at J, with 16 bases between the two ends. Germline V CDR1 and CDR2: WNHNN, SYGVQD (reference sequence).

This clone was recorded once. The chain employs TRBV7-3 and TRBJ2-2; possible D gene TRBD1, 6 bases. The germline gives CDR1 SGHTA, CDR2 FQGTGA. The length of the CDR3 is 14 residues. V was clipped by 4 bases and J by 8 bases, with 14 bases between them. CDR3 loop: CASSSLDRRGELFF. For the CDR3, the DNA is TGTGCCAGCAGCTCCCTGGACAGAAGGGGGGAGCTGTTTTTT.

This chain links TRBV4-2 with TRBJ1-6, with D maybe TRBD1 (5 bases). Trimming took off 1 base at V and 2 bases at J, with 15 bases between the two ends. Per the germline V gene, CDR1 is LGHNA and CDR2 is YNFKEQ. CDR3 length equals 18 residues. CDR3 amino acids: CASSQVSWGVTYNSPLHF. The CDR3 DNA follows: TGTGCCAGCAGCCAAGTTAGTTGGGGGGTCACCTATAATTCACCCCTCCACTTT.

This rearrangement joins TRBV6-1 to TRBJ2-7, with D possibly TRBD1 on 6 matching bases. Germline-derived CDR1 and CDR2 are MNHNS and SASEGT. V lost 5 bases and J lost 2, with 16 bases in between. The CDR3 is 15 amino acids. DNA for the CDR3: TGTGCCAGCAGTCGTCTGACAGGTCGACCCTACGAGCAGTACTTC. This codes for CASSRLTGRPYEQYF.

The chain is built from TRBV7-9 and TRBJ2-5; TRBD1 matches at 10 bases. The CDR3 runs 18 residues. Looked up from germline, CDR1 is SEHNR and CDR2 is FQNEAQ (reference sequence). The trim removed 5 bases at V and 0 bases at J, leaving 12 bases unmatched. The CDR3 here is CASSPSWDRGGYQETQYF. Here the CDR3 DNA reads TGTGCCAGCAGCCCAAGTTGGGACAGGGGTGGGTACCAAGAGACCCAGTACTTC. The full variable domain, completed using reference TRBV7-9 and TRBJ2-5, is DTGVSQNPRHKITKRGQNVTFRCDPISEHNRLYWYRQTLGQGPEFLTYFQNEAQLEKSRLLSDRFSAERPKGSFSTLEIQRTEQGDSAMYLCASSPSWDRGGYQETQYFGPGTRLLVL.

The CDR3 sequence: CASSPTGKGQPQHF. The CDR3, as DNA: TGTGCCAGTAGTCCGACAGGAAAAGGTCAGCCCCAGCATTTT. The chain carries TRBV19 and TRBJ1-5, with D possibly being TRBD1 (6 bases). The CDR3 has 14 amino acids. V was trimmed by 5 bases and J by 6 bases, leaving 14 bases between them. Germline CDR1 is LNHDA and CDR2 is SQIVND (reference sequence).

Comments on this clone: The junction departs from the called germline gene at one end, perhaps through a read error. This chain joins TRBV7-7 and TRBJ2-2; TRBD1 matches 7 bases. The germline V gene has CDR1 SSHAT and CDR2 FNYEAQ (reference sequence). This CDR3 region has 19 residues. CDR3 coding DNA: TGTGCTAGCAGCTTACGGGACAGCAGATTCGGGGCGGTCGCCGGGGAGCTGTTTTTT. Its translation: CASSLRDSRFGAVAGELFF. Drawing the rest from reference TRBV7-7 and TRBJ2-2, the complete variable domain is GAGVSQSPRYKVTKRGQDVTLRCDPISSHATLYWYQQALGQGPEFLTYFNYEAQPDKSGLPSDRFSAERPEGSISTLTIQRTEQRDSAMYRCASSLRDSRFGAVAGELFFGEGSRLTVL.

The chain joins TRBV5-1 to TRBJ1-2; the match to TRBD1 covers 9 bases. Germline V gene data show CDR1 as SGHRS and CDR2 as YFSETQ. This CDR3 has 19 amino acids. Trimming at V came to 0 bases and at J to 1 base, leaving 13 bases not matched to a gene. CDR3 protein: CASSLGGYGQGIFNYGYTF. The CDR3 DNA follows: TGCGCCAGCAGCTTGGGAGGGTACGGACAGGGGATTTTTAACTATGGCTACACCTTC.

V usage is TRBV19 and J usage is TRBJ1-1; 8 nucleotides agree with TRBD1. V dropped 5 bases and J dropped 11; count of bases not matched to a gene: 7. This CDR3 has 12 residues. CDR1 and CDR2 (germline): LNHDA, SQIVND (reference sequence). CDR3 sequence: CASSADRGRAFF. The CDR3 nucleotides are TGTGCCAGTAGTGCCGACAGGGGTAGGGCTTTCTTT.

CDR3 DNA: TGTGCCAGCAGCTCCAGAGGAGGGGGGGGCAGAAACATTCAGTACTTC. Translating it yields CASSSRGGGGRNIQYF. The rearrangement links TRBV7-2 to TRBJ2-4, with D possibly TRBD2 on 7 matching bases. Germline V gene data show CDR1 as SGHTA and CDR2 as FQGNSA. The CDR3 is made up of 16 amino acids. Trimming shortened V by 4 bases and J by 6 bases, and 19 bases separated the two germline ends.

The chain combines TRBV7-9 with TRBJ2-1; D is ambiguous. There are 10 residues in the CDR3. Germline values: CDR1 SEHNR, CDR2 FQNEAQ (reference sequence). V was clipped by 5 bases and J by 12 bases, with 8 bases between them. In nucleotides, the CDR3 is TGTGCCAGCAGCCCATCATGGCAGTTCTTC. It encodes CASSPSWQFF.

Written as DNA, the CDR3 is TGTGCCAGCAGCTTAGGGGTAGCAACAGATACGCAGTATTTT. This sequence encodes CASSLGVATDTQYF. This chain links TRBV7-6 with TRBJ2-3; D is ambiguous. Germline V gene data show CDR1 as SGHVS and CDR2 as FNYEAQ. The CDR3 extends over 14 amino acids. The ends were cut back, 1 base at V and 3 bases at J, with 8 bases in the middle.

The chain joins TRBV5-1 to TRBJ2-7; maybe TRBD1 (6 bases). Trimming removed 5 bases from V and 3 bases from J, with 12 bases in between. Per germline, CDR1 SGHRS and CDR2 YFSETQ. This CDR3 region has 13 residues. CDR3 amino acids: CASSHGQLYEQYF. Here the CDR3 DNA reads TGCGCCAGCAGTCATGGACAGCTCTACGAGCAGTACTTC.

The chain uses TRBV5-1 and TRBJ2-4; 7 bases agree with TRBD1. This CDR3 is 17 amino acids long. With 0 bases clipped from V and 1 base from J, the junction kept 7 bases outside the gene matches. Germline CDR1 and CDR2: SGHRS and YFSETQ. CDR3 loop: CASSLEGAGVAKNIQYF. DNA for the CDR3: TGCGCCAGCAGCTTGGAGGGGGCAGGGGTGGCCAAAAACATTCAGTACTTC.

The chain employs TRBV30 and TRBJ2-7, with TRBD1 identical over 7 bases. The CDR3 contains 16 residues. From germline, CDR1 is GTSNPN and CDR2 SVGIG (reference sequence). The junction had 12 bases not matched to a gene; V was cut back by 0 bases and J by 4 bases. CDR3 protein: CAWSVYFGTALYEQYF. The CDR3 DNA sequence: TGTGCCTGGAGTGTATATTTCGGGACAGCATTGTACGAGCAGTACTTC.

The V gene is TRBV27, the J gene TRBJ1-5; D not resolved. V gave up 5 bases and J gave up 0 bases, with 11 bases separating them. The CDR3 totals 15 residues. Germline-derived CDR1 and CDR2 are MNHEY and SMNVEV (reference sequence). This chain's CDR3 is CASSQNSYSNQPQHF. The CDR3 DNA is TGTGCCAGCAGTCAAAACAGCTATAGCAATCAGCCCCAGCATTTT.

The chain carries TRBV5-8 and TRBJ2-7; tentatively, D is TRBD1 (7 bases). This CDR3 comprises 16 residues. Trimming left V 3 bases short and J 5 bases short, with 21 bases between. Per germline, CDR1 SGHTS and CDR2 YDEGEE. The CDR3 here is CASSSGPDREVDEQYF. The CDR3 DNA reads TGTGCCAGCAGCTCGGGACCCGACAGGGAGGTCGACGAGCAGTACTTC.

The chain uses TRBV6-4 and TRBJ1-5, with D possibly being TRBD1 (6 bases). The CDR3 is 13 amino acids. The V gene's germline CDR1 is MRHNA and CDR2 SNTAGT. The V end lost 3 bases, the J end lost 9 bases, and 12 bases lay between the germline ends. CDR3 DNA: TGTGCCAGCAGTGAGGGACACCCCGGGCCCCAGCATTTT. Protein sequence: CASSEGHPGPQHF.

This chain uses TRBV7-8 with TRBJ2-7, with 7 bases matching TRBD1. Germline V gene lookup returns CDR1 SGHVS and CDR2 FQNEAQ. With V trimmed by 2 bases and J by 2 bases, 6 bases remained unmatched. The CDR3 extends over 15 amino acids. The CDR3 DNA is TGTGCCAGCAGCTTAATAGGGGGCTTCGCCTACGAGCAGTACTTC. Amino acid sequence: CASSLIGGFAYEQYF.

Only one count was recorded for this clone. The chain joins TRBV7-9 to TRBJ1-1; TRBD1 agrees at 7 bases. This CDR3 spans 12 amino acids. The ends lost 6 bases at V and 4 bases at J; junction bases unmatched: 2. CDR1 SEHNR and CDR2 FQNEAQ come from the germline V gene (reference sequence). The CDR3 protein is CASRPGGTEAFF. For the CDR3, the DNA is TGTGCCAGCAGACCAGGGGGCACTGAAGCTTTCTTT.

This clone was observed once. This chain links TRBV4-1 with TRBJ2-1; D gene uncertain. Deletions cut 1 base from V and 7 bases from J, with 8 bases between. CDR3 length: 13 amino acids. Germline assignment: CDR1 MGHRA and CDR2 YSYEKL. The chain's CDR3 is CASSQAGDNEQFF. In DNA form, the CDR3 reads TGCGCCAGCAGCCAAGCCGGTGATAATGAGCAGTTCTTC.

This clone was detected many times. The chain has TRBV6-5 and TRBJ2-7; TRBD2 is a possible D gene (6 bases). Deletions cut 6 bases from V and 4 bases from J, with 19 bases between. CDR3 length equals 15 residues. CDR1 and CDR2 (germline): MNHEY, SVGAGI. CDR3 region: CASRYLQGGSYEQYF. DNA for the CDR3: TGTGCCAGCAGGTATCTGCAGGGAGGCTCGTACGAGCAGTACTTC.